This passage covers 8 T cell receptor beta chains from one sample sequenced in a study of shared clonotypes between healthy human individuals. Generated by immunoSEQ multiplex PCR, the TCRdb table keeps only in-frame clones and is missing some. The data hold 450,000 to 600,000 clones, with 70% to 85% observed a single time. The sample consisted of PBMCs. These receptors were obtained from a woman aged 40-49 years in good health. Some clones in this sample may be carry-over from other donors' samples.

The CDR3 is CASSRTGGMGQETQYF. The CDR3 DNA reads TGTGCCAGCAGCCGCACGGGGGGTATGGGGCAAGAGACCCAGTACTTC. This sequence joins TRBV9 and TRBJ2-5; 7 bases fit TRBD2. The V gene end was trimmed by 4 bases and the J gene end by 2 bases; junction bases not matched to a gene: 11. From germline, CDR1 is SGDLS and CDR2 YYNGEE. The CDR3 extends over 16 amino acids.

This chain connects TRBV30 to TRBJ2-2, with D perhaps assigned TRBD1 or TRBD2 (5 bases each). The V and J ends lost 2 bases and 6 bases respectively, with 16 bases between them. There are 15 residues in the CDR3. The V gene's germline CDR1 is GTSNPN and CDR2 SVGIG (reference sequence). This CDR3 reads CAWSWGSIVSGELFF. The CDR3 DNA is TGTGCCTGGAGTTGGGGGAGTATTGTGTCCGGGGAGCTGTTTTTT.

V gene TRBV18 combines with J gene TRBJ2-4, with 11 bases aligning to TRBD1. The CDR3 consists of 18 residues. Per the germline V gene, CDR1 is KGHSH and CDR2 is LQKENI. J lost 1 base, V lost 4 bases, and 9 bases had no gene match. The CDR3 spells CASSQRDRGMVAKNIQYF. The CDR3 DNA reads TGTGCCAGCTCACAACGGGACAGGGGGATGGTTGCCAAAAACATTCAGTACTTC.

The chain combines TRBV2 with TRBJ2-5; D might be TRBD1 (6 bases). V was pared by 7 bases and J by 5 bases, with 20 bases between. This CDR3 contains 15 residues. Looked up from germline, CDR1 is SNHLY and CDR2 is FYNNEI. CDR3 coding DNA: TGTGCCAGCACCTCTAAGGACAGCCTTAGGGAGACCCAGTACTTC. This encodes CASTSKDSLRETQYF.

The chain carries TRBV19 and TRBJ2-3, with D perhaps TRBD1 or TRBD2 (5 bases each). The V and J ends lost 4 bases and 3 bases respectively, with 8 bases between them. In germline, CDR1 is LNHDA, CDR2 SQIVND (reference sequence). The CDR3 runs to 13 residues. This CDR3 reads CASSKGRTDTQYF. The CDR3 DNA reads TGTGCCAGTAGTAAGGGGAGAACAGATACGCAGTATTTT.

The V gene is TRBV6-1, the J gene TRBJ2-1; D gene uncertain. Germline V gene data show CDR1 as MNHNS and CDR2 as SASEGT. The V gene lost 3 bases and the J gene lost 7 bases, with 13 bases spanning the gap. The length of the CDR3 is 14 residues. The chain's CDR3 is CASSEPLLMNEQFF. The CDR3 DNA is TGTGCCAGCAGTGAGCCGCTTTTAATGAATGAGCAGTTCTTC.

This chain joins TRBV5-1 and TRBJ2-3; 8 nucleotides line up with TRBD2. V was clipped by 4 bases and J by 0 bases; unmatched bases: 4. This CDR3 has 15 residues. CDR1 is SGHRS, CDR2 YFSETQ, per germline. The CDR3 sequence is CASSVPSGSTDTQYF. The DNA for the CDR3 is TGCGCCAGCAGCGTTCCTAGCGGGAGCACAGATACGCAGTATTTT.

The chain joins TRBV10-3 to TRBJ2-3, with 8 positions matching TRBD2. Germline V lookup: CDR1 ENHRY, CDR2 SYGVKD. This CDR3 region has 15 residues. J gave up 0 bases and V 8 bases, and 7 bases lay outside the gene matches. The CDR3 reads CAIGSGTRSTDTQYF. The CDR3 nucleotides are TGTGCCATCGGCTCCGGGACTAGAAGCACAGATACGCAGTATTTT.